This TCR beta chain was recovered during a study of beta chain features in type 1 diabetes. V gave up 4 bases and J gave up 5 bases, with 9 bases separating them. Per the germline V gene, CDR1 is GTSNPN and CDR2 is SVGIG (reference sequence). The CDR3 loop spans 11 amino acids. Whole-study findings and limits: At VDJ recombination sites, type 1 diabetes patients had fewer insertions and more deleted nucleotides.

There are a few counts of this clone. No antigen is known for it. Expressed TCRB transcripts were sequenced after all isolated RNA was converted to cDNA. Here immunoSEQ multiplex PCR was the method, and the copy in TCRdb shows in-frame clones only, minus some. The table shows more than 300,000 clones, with more than 12% occurring only once. This receptor was obtained from a woman between 18 and 29 years old in good health. This sequence joins TRBV30 and TRBJ2-7; tentative D call: TRBD1 (5 bases). Material: naive CD4+ T cells from blood. The CDR3 reads CAWTKGNEQYF. Written as DNA, the CDR3 is TGTGCCTGGACGAAGGGGAACGAGCAGTACTTC.